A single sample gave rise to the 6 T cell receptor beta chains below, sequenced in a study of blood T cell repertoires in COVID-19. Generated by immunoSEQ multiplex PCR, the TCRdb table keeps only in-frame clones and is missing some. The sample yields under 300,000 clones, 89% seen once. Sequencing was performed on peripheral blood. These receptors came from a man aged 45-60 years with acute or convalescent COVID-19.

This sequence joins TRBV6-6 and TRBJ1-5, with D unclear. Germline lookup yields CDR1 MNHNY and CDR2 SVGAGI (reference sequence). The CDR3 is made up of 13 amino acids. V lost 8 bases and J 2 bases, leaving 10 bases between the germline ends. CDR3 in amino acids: CASARLGNQPQHF. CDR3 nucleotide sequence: TGTGCCAGCGCCAGGCTCGGCAATCAGCCCCAGCATTTT.

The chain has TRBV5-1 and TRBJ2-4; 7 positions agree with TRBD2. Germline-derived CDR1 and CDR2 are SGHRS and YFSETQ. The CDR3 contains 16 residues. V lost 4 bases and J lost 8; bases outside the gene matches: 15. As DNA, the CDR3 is TGCGCCAGCAGCCAAGGGGAGGGGAAACGTGTAGACATTCAGTACTTC. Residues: CASSQGEGKRVDIQYF.

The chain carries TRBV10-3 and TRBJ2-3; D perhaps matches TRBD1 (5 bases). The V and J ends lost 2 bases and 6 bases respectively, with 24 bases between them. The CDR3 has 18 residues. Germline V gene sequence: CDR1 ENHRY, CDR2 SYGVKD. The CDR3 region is CAISEPKGQDEVRDTQYF. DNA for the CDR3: TGTGCCATCAGTGAGCCGAAGGGGCAGGACGAGGTACGCGATACGCAGTATTTT.

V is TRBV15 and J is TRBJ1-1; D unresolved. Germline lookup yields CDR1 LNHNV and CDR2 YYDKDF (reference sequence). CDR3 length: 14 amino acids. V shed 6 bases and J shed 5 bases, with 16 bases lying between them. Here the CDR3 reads CATRSGGSRTEAFF. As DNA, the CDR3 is TGTGCCACCAGGTCAGGAGGTTCGAGGACTGAAGCTTTCTTT.

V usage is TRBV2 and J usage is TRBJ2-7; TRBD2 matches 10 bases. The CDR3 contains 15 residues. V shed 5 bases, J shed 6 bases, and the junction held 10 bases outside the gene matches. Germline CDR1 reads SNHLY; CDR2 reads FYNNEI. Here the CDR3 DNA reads TGTGCCAGCAGTCTTAGCGGGGGGCTTGGGCCCGAGCAGTACTTC. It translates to CASSLSGGLGPEQYF.

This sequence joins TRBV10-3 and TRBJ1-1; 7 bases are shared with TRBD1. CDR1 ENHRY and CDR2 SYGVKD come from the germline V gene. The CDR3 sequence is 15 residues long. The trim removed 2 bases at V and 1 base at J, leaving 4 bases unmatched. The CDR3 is CAISEPTGTNTEAFF. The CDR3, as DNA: TGTGCCATCAGTGAGCCGACAGGGACGAACACTGAAGCTTTCTTT.